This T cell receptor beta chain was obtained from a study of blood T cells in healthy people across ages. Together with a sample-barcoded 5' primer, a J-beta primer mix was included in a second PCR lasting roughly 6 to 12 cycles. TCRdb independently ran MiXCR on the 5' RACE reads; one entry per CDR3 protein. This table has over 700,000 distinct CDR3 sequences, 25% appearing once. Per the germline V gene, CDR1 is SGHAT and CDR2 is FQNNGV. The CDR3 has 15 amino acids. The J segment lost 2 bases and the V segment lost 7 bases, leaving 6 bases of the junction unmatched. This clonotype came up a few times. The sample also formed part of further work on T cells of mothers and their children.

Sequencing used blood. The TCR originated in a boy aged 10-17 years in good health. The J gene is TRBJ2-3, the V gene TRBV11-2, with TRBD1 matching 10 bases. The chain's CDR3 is CASTRDRGLTDTQYF. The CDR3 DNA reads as TGTGCCAGCACTAGGGACAGGGGACTCACAGATACGCAGTATTTT.